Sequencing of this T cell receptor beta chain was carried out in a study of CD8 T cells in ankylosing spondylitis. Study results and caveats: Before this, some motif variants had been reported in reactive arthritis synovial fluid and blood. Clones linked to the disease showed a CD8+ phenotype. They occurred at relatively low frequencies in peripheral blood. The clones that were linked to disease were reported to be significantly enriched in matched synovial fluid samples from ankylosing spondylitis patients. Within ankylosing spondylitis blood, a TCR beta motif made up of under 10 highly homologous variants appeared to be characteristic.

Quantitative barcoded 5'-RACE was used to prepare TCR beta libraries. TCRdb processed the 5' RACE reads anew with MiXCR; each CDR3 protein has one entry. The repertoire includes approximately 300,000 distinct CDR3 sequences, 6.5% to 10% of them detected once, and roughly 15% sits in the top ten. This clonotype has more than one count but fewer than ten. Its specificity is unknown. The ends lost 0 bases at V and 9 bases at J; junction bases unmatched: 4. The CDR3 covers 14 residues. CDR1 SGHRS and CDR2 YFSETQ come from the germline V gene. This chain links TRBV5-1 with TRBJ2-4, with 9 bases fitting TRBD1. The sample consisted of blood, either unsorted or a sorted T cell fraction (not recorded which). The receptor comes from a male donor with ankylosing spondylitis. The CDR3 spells CASSLGGDRAIQYF. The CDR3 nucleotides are TGCGCCAGCAGCTTGGGGGGGGACAGGGCCATTCAGTACTTC.